Shown below are 32 T cell receptor beta chains from a single sample sequenced in a study of metastatic and nonmetastatic thyroid tumors (dated by TCRdb to about 2020). No patient had received any treatment before thyroid surgery. The receptor library was made with PCR. The reads were generated on an Illumina HiSeq 4000. TCRdb passed the public sequencing reads through fastp at Q25 and MiXCR, retaining productive beta sequences. For this sample the table gives about 20,000 clones, of which roughly 15% were detected only once. Together, the top ten hold 10% of the sample. Sequenced sample: tumor tissue. The receptors here all came from a female donor with papillary thyroid cancer or a benign thyroid nodule (not recorded which). Some clones in this sample may be carry-over from other donors' samples.

Within the sample, this clone is medium-sized. The chain carries TRBV19 and TRBJ2-7; possibly TRBD1 for D (5 bases). V was shortened by 1 base and J by 6 bases, with 13 bases between the two germline ends. The CDR3 is 14 residues long. The germline V gene encodes CDR1 LNHDA and CDR2 SQIVND (reference sequence). In nucleotides, the CDR3 is TGTGCCAGTAGTATAGGGGGCAGGGTCGGCGAGCAGTACTTC. Protein product: CASSIGGRVGEQYF.

This clone ranks as medium-sized. CDR3 residues: CATSRDKREHQPQHF. CDR3 bases: TGTGCCACCAGCAGAGATAAGCGGGAGCATCAGCCCCAGCATTTT. The chain recombines TRBV15 with TRBJ1-5; D gene ambiguous. In germline, CDR1 is LNHNV, CDR2 YYDKDF (reference sequence). V lost 0 bases to trimming and J lost 5 bases, with 11 bases between them. The CDR3 totals 15 residues.

About this clone: Since a much larger clone is just one base distant, this may be a read error. The V call is TRBV20-1, the J call TRBJ1-6, with 8 nucleotides matching TRBD1. Germline loops: CDR1 DFQATT, CDR2 SNEGSKA (reference sequence). This CDR3 has 14 amino acids. The CDR3 nucleotides are TGCAGTGCCCCAATGGGACAGGCAAATTCACCCCTCTACTTT. This codes for CSAPMGQANSPLYF.

This clone was seen ten or more times. One base away lies a much larger clone, so this may be a sequencing read error. V and J are TRBV10-3 and TRBJ1-1; 8 positions match TRBD1. The CDR3 is made up of 15 amino acids. Unmatched junction bases numbered 8, after V lost 7 bases and J lost 1 base. CDR1 and CDR2 (germline): ENHRY, SYGVKD. As DNA, the CDR3 is TGTGCCATCACTGCAAGACAGGGGAGGAACACTGAAGCTTTCTTT. Protein: CAITARQGRNTEAFF.

This clone was picked up one time. This chain joins TRBV24-1 and TRBJ2-2; 10 bases map to TRBD1. Germline trimming cut 9 bases from V and 7 bases from J; bases unmatched to any gene: 10. Germline-derived CDR1 and CDR2 are KGHDR and SFDVKD. CDR3 length: 15 amino acids. The CDR3 DNA follows: TGTGCCACCTTACCGGGACAGGGGTTGGGCGGGGAGCTGTTTTTT. Translated: CATLPGQGLGGELFF.

This clone was recorded once. This chain joins TRBV7-2 and TRBJ2-7, with TRBD1 matching over 9 bases. The V gene end was trimmed by 5 bases and the J gene end by 6 bases; junction bases not matched to a gene: 8. Looked up from germline, CDR1 is SGHTA and CDR2 is FQGNSA. The CDR3 length is 14 residues. CDR3 DNA sequence: TGTGCCAGCAGCCCCGGGACAGGGCCCCTCGAGCAGTACTTC. This codes for CASSPGTGPLEQYF.

Ten or more counts support this clone. V gene TRBV20-1 combines with J gene TRBJ2-2; possibly TRBD2 for D (6 bases). The germline CDR1 and CDR2 sequences are DFQATT and SNEGSKA (reference sequence). The CDR3 sequence is 14 residues long. V dropped 4 bases and J dropped 4 bases, with 13 bases sitting between them. The CDR3 bases are TGCAGTGCTACCGGCGGGGATAGCACCGGGGAGCTGTTTTTT. Its translation: CSATGGDSTGELFF.

This clone showed up many times. The chain links TRBV2 to TRBJ2-1, with 11 bases matching TRBD1. Germline assignment: CDR1 SNHLY and CDR2 FYNNEI. The CDR3 extends over 14 amino acids. V shed 9 bases and J 9 bases; nucleotides not matched to a gene: 10. The CDR3 loop is CARPPGQGDSEQFF. The DNA of the CDR3 is TGTGCCAGACCCCCGGGACAGGGGGACAGTGAGCAGTTCTTC.

This clone has a count of ten or more. The chain joins TRBV18 to TRBJ2-2; 7 bases map to TRBD2. V lost 4 bases, J lost 1 base, and 6 bases stayed unmatched. Germline-derived CDR1 and CDR2 are KGHSH and LQKENI. This CDR3 region has 16 residues. CDR3 nucleotides: TGTGCCAGCTCACGAACTACTAGCGTGAACACCGGGGAGCTGTTTTTT. The encoded protein is CASSRTTSVNTGELFF.

By share, this clone ranks as medium-sized. The chain joins TRBV12-3 or TRBV12-4 to TRBJ2-7; D might be TRBD1 (7 bases). Trimming shortened V by 7 bases and J by 0 bases, and 16 bases separated the two germline ends. The CDR3 length is 15 residues. The CDR3 spells CASTPGGRISYEQYF. In DNA, the CDR3 is TGTGCCAGCACCCCAGGGGGGCGGATCTCCTACGAGCAGTACTTC.

This clone appeared many times. The rearrangement joins TRBV11-3 to TRBJ1-5; D might be TRBD1 (6 bases). The CDR3 spans 13 residues. CDR1 is SGHNT and CDR2 is YENEEA in the germline V gene. V was pared by 4 bases and J by 6 bases, with 10 bases between. DNA of the CDR3: TGTGCCAGCAGCTCCGTAGGGGGTCAGCCCCAGCATTTT. Translation gives CASSSVGGQPQHF. Full variable domain (outside the CDR3, taken from reference TRBV11-3 and TRBJ1-5): EAGVVQSPRYKIIEKKQPVAFWCNPISGHNTLYWYLQNLGQGPELLIRYENEEAVDDSQLPKDRFSAERLKGVDSTLKIQPAELGDSAVYLCASSSVGGQPQHFGDGTRLSIL.

In this sample, this clone turned up many times. The rearrangement uses TRBV28 and TRBJ1-4; TRBD1 aligns across 7 bases. CDR1 MDHEN and CDR2 SYDVKM come from the germline V gene. The CDR3 covers 14 residues. With V trimmed by 5 bases and J by 6 bases, 6 bases remained unmatched. DNA for the CDR3: TGTGCCAGCAGTCTCACAGGGGAGGATGAAAAACTGTTTTTT. Amino acids: CASSLTGEDEKLFF.

On this clone: Germline is not matched at one junction end, which may reflect a read error. The chain recombines TRBV11-1 with TRBJ1-1, with TRBD1 as a possible D gene (6 bases). This CDR3 contains 15 residues. Germline V gene lookup returns CDR1 SGHAT and CDR2 FQDESV (reference sequence). CDR3 DNA: TGTGCCAGCAGTCATCCCTACCCCGGGACAACTGAAGATTTCTTT. Residues: CASSHPYPGTTEDFF.

This clone was seen ten or more times. This chain joins TRBV7-6 and TRBJ2-1; either TRBD1 or TRBD2 may fit D (5 bases each). Germline CDR1 is SGHVS and CDR2 is FNYEAQ. Trimming removed 3 bases at V and 3 bases at J, with 9 bases between. The CDR3 runs 14 residues. CDR3 sequence: CASSFEGRYNEQFF. CDR3 nucleotide sequence: TGTGCCAGCAGCTTTGAGGGACGCTACAATGAGCAGTTCTTC.

This clone appeared many times. The chain joins TRBV30 to TRBJ2-5, with 8 bases lining up with TRBD1. Germline lookup yields CDR1 GTSNPN and CDR2 SVGIG (reference sequence). The CDR3 length is 15 residues. Trimming at V came to 0 bases and at J to 3 bases, leaving 6 bases not matched to a gene. Written as DNA, the CDR3 is TGTGCCTGGAGTGTCCTAGGACAGGGTGAAGAGACCCAGTACTTC. The encoded protein is CAWSVLGQGEETQYF.

The chain carries TRBV30 and TRBJ2-2; TRBD1 aligns across 7 bases. Per the germline V gene, CDR1 is GTSNPN and CDR2 is SVGIG (reference sequence). Trimming at V came to 5 bases and at J to 5 bases, leaving 11 bases not matched to a gene. This CDR3 contains 15 residues. This chain's CDR3 is CAWSDRDSVTGELFF. The CDR3 DNA is TGTGCCTGGTCTGACCGGGACAGTGTGACCGGGGAGCTGTTTTTT.

This clone has at least ten counts. The DNA for the CDR3 is TGTGCCAGTAGTATGCGGGGCGCAGAGACCCAGTACTTC. Translating gives CASSMRGAETQYF. The chain couples TRBV19 to TRBJ2-5; D is perhaps TRBD2 (6 bases). Germline V CDR1 and CDR2: LNHDA, SQIVND (reference sequence). V was pared by 3 bases and J by 4 bases, with 9 bases between. The CDR3 contains 13 residues. The full variable domain, its missing parts supplied by reference TRBV19 and TRBJ2-5, is DGGITQSPKYLFRKEGQNVTLSCEQNLNHDAMYWYRQDPGQGLRLIYYSQIVNDFQKGDIAEGYSVSREKKESFPLTVTSAQKNPTAFYLCASSMRGAETQYFGPGTRLLVL.

The table lists this clone with many counts. A much larger clone is a single base away; this may be a read error. Other nucleotide sequences in the sample specify the same CDR3. This chain links TRBV6-5 with TRBJ2-3; 9 bases line up with TRBD2. The CDR3 consists of 16 residues. Germline CDR1 MNHEY, CDR2 SVGAGI. CDR3 loop: CAGSFGGLASTDTQYF. CDR3 DNA: TGTGCCGGCAGTTTCGGGGGACTAGCTAGCACAGATACGCAGTATTTT.

The rearrangement joins TRBV6-2 or TRBV6-3 to TRBJ2-7; no firm D call. The V end was cut by 0 bases, the J end by 2 bases, with 14 bases between. In germline, CDR1 is MNHEY, CDR2 SVGEGT. The CDR3 sequence is 16 residues long. The CDR3 is CASSYSIDPMPYEQYF. CDR3 in DNA: TGTGCCAGCAGTTACTCTATAGACCCCATGCCCTACGAGCAGTACTTC.

There are many counts of this clone. The identical CDR3 is also encoded by other nucleotide sequences in the sample. The J gene is TRBJ2-2, the V gene TRBV5-1; D call uncertain. CDR3 length: 14 residues. V was cut by 4 bases and J by 4 bases, with 11 bases left in between. Germline V gene data show CDR1 as SGHRS and CDR2 as YFSETQ. The CDR3 sequence is CASSPLRSTGELFF. Written as DNA, the CDR3 is TGCGCCAGCAGCCCACTACGTAGCACCGGGGAGCTGTTTTTT.

In its sample, this clone ranks as medium-sized. The chain has TRBV18 and TRBJ1-2; possibly TRBD1 for D (5 bases). Trimming took 4 bases from V and 8 from J, leaving 11 bases between them. CDR3 length: 12 residues. CDR1 KGHSH and CDR2 LQKENI come from the germline V gene. The CDR3 is CASSHGTEGYTF. For the CDR3, the DNA is TGTGCCAGCTCACATGGGACGGAAGGCTACACCTTC.

V usage is TRBV11-3 and J usage is TRBJ2-7, with D possibly TRBD2 on 6 matching bases. The CDR3 covers 13 residues. In germline, CDR1 is SGHNT, CDR2 YENEEA. The V and J ends lost 6 bases and 7 bases respectively, with 16 bases between them. DNA of the CDR3: TGTGCCAGCAGTCGTTCGGGAGCTCAAGAGCAGTACTTC. Translation: CASSRSGAQEQYF.

This clone has at least ten counts. The chain joins TRBV7-6 to TRBJ2-4; 8 nucleotides line up with TRBD2. Germline V lookup: CDR1 SGHVS, CDR2 FNYEAQ. J gave up 0 bases and V 6 bases, and 10 bases lay outside the gene matches. The CDR3 is 17 residues long. This CDR3 is CASSFLSGDLAKNIQYF. CDR3 nucleotides: TGTGCCAGCAGTTTTCTTAGCGGGGATTTAGCCAAAAACATTCAGTACTTC.

A word on this clone: A much larger clone differs from this one at a single base, so this may be a read error. The chain links TRBV9 to TRBJ2-1, with 9 bases matching TRBD1. The CDR3 length is 17 residues. The germline V gene encodes CDR1 SGDLS and CDR2 YYNGEE. Unmatched junction bases numbered 15, after V lost 4 bases and J lost 7 bases. The CDR3 here is CASSTSSGTGPNNEQFF. CDR3 coding DNA: TGTGCCAGCAGCACCTCCTCCGGGACAGGGCCTAATAATGAGCAGTTCTTC.

This clone was picked up many times. The genes are TRBV5-1 and TRBJ2-5, with D unclear. The CDR3 has 13 amino acids. The germline gives CDR1 SGHRS, CDR2 YFSETQ. The germline V and J ends were trimmed by 3 bases and 0 bases, with 6 bases remaining between them. CDR3 amino acids: CASSSTYQETQYF. The CDR3 DNA is TGCGCCAGCAGCTCCACGTACCAAGAGACCCAGTACTTC.

The rearrangement uses TRBV20-1 and TRBJ1-3; TRBD1 agrees at 10 bases. Germline V lookup: CDR1 DFQATT, CDR2 SNEGSKA (reference sequence). Trimming removed 6 bases from V and 4 bases from J; junction bases left unmatched: 6. This CDR3 region has 14 residues. For the CDR3, the DNA is TGCAGTGCCTTAGGACAGGGGGTCGGAAACACCATATATTTT. As protein: CSALGQGVGNTIYF.

This clone was observed many times. V gene TRBV20-1 combines with J gene TRBJ1-1, with D possibly matching TRBD1 (5 bases). Trimming removed 4 bases from V and 0 bases from J, with 15 bases in between. The V gene's germline CDR1 is DFQATT and CDR2 SNEGSKA (reference sequence). The CDR3 spans 15 residues. CDR3 region: CSATGVAKVNTEAFF. The CDR3 nucleotides are TGCAGTGCTACGGGGGTCGCTAAGGTGAACACTGAAGCTTTCTTT.

This clone occurred a few times. The chain carries TRBV6-1 and TRBJ2-7; 7 bases are a match to TRBD2. Per germline, CDR1 MNHNS and CDR2 SASEGT. CDR3 size: 14 residues. With 10 bases clipped from V and 2 bases from J, the junction kept 11 bases outside the gene matches. CDR3 protein: CATRTRGRTYEQYF. As DNA, the CDR3 is TGTGCCACAAGGACTAGAGGACGTACCTACGAGCAGTACTTC.

The table lists this clone with many counts. One junction end disagrees with the germline gene, perhaps due to a read error. The chain links TRBV2 to TRBJ2-1; D is perhaps TRBD2 (5 bases). This CDR3 is built from 15 residues. Germline loops: CDR1 SNHLY, CDR2 FYNNEI. CDR3 sequence (DNA): TGTGCCAGCAGTGAAGGTGGGAGATTCTACAATAAGCAGTTCTTC. This translates into CASSEGGRFYNKQFF.

This clone was detected a few times. A much larger clone differs by one base, so this may be a read error. The gene calls are TRBV5-6 and TRBJ1-4, with D tentatively TRBD1 (6 bases). The CDR3 sequence is 14 residues long. The germline V gene encodes CDR1 SGHDT and CDR2 YYEEEE. Deletions cut 6 bases from V and 10 bases from J, with 19 bases between. This chain's CDR3 is CASNTGQPHGKLFF. CDR3 sequence (DNA): TGTGCCAGCAACACCGGACAGCCGCATGGAAAACTGTTTTTT.

About this clone: Relative to the germline gene, one junction end is altered; a read error may explain this. The chain uses TRBV5-1 and TRBJ2-7; maybe TRBD1 (6 bases). This CDR3 is built from 15 residues. Germline V gene data show CDR1 as SGHRS and CDR2 as YFSETQ. In DNA form, the CDR3 reads TGCGCCAGCAGATTGGAGGCCACAGGGTATTACGAGCAGTACTTC. Translated, it gives CASRLEATGYYEQYF.

The chain couples TRBV6-1 to TRBJ2-7; D call uncertain. Trimming removed 5 bases at V and 2 bases at J, with 10 bases between. Germline values: CDR1 MNHNS, CDR2 SASEGT. The CDR3 runs 13 residues. CDR3: CASSIGMAYEQYF. In nucleotides, the CDR3 is TGTGCCAGCAGTATAGGGATGGCCTACGAGCAGTACTTC.